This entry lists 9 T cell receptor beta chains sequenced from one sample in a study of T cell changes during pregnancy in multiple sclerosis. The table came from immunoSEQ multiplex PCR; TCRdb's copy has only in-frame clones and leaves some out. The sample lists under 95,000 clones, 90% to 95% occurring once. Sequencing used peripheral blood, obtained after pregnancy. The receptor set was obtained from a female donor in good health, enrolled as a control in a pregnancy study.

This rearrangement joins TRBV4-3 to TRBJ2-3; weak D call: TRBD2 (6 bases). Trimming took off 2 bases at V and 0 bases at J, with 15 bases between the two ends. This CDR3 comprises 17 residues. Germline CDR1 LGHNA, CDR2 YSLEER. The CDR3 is CASSQRRAGPSTDTQYF. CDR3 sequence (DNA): TGCGCCAGCAGCCAAAGGAGGGCAGGGCCTAGCACAGATACGCAGTATTTT.

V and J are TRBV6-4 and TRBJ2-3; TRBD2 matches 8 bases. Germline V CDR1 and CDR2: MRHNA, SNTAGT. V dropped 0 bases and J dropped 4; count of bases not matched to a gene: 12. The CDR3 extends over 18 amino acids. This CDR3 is CASSDSRVAGSPPDTQYF. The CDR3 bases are TGTGCCAGCAGTGACTCGAGGGTAGCGGGGTCCCCTCCAGATACGCAGTATTTT.

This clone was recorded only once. The CDR3 reads CASSDSGGTSSYNEQFF. CDR3 DNA: TGTGCCAGCAGCGATAGCGGGGGGACCAGCTCCTACAATGAGCAGTTCTTC. J is TRBJ2-1 and V is TRBV9; the match to TRBD2 covers 10 bases. CDR1 is SGDLS, CDR2 YYNGEE, per germline. This CDR3 contains 17 residues. V gave up 3 bases and J gave up 0 bases; unmatched junction bases: 6.

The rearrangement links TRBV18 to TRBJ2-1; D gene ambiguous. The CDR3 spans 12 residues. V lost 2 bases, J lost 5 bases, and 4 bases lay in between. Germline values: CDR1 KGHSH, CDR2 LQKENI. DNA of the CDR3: TGTGCCAGCTCACCAACAGACAATGAGCAGTTCTTC. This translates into CASSPTDNEQFF.

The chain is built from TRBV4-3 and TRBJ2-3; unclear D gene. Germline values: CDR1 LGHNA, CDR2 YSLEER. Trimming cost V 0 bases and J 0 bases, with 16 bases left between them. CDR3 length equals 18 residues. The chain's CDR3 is CASSQDRYGGGSTDTQYF. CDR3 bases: TGCGCCAGCAGCCAAGATCGCTACGGCGGTGGAAGCACAGATACGCAGTATTTT.

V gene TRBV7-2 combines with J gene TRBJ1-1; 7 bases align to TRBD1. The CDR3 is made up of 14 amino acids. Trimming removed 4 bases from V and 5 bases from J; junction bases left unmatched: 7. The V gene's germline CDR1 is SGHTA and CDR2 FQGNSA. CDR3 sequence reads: CASSSRGIGTEAFF. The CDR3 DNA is TGTGCCAGCAGCTCCAGGGGGATCGGTACTGAAGCTTTCTTT.

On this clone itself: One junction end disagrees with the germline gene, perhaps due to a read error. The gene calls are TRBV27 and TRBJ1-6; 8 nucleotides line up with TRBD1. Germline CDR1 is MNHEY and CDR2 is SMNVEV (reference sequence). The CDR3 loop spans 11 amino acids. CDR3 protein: CASSLRGQVYF. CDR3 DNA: TGTGCCAGCAGTTTAAGGGGACAGGTCTACTTT.

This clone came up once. The CDR3 here is CASSMTSGGPGDEQYF. CDR3 nucleotide sequence: TGTGCCAGCAGCATGACTAGCGGGGGGCCGGGGGACGAGCAGTACTTC. The rearrangement joins TRBV7-9 to TRBJ2-7; 13 positions agree with TRBD2. The CDR3 is 16 residues long. Looked up from germline, CDR1 is SEHNR and CDR2 is FQNEAQ (reference sequence). The ends lost 5 bases at V and 5 bases at J; junction bases unmatched: 9.

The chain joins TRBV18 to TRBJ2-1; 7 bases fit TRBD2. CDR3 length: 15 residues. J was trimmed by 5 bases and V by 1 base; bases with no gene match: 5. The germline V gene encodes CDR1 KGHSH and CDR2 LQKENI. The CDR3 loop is CASSPRVAGDNEQFF. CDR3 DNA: TGTGCCAGCTCACCACGGGTAGCGGGCGACAATGAGCAGTTCTTC.